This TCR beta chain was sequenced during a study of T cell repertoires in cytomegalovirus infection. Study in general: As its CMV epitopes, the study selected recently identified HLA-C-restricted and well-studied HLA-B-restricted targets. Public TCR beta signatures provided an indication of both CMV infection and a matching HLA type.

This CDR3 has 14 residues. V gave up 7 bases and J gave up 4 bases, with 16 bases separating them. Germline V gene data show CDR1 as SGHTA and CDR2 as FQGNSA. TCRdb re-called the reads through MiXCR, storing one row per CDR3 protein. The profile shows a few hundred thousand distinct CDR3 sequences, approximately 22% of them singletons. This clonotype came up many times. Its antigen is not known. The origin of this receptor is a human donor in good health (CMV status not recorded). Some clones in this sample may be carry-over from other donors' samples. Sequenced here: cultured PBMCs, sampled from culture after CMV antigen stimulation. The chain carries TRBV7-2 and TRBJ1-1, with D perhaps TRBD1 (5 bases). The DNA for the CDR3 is TGTGCCAGCACCCCGGCCAGGGTTCTCACTGAAGCTTTCTTT. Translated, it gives CASTPARVLTEAFF.